These T cell receptor beta chains were read from a single sample in a study of T cell responses to AZD1222 COVID-19 vaccine. Sequencing was performed with immunoSEQ multiplex PCR; in TCRdb, only in-frame clones are kept and a portion is missing. The sample holds 150,000 or so clones, 90% to 95% seen once. Material: peripheral blood, obtained on day 0 of AZD1222 vaccination. The receptors were gathered from an adult in good health. Both conserved end residues are trimmed from each CDR3. Size tells how often a clone was seen (once, few, many) or the class of an expanded clone, and some rows leave it out.

- TRBJ1-5 TRBV19 ASKGEGRGNQPQH
- TRBJ2-1 TRBV24-1 ATSRDWNEQF
- TRBJ2-3 TRBV9 ASSVGPAADTQY
- TRBJ1-6 TRBV7-9 ASSNGPPGVSPLH
- TRBJ1-1 TRBV18 ASSGGQGARMNTEAF
- TRBJ2-2 TRBV5-6 ASSWFKVGGELF
- TRBJ1-4 TRBV9 ASSRPLSGENNEKLF
- TRBJ1-2 TRBV28 ASSSGGDYYGYT
- TRBJ1-5 TRBV30 AWSVGSNQPQH
once TRBJ2-3 TRBV20-1 SASNGRGPTDTQY
- TRBJ1-2 TRBV24-1 ATSDSSLDRYHGYT
- TRBJ1-1 TRBV6-2/TRBV6-3 ASSYRTGTHTEAF
- TRBJ2-7 TRBV2 ASSAADGSYEQY
- TRBJ2-7 TRBV28 ASRGHKNSYEQY
- TRBJ1-1 TRBV9 ASSVGRDTEAF
once TRBJ1-1 TRBV5-1 ASSLSGQVTEAF
- TRBJ2-7 TRBV28 ASSFTGQVYEQY
once TRBJ1-2 TRBV6-2/TRBV6-3 ASSYSGGGYT
- TRBJ1-5 TRBV27 ASSNSRTSNQPQH
- TRBJ2-7 TRBV27 ASSLYARGDEQY
- TRBJ2-3 TRBV3-1/TRBV3-2 ASSQPSTDTQY
- TRBJ2-7 TRBV15 ATSRDGPGKFEQY
- TRBJ1-1 TRBV2 ASSGLPGTEAF
- TRBJ2-1 TRBV19 ASRSQGSAYNEQF
- TRBJ1-1 TRBV6-4 ASSDPRESNTEAF
- TRBJ2-5 TRBV2 ASSDRQGIGETQY
- TRBJ1-6 TRBV6-1 ASSEATFGGSYNSPLH
- TRBJ1-3 TRBV5-6 ASSLTVIGNTIY